What follows are 4 T cell receptor beta chains derived from one specimen sequenced in a study of control samples from healthy donors and cancer patients. Data came from immunoSEQ multiplex PCR; TCRdb stores just in-frame clones and leaves some out. The sample shows approximately 190,000 clones, and under 2.5% sits with its ten largest clones. The sequenced sample consisted of blood. The source of these receptors is a woman aged 25 to 39 in good health.

The V call is TRBV3-1 (or the pseudogene TRBV3-2), the J call TRBJ1-5; D gene unclear. V lost 3 bases and J lost 11, with 11 bases in between. The CDR3 covers 12 residues. Germline V gives CDR1 LGHDT, CDR2 YNNKEL (reference sequence). CDR3 DNA: TGTGCCAGCAGCCAGGGGATTAGGGCCCAGCATTTT. Residues: CASSQGIRAQHF.

The chain uses TRBV24-1 and TRBJ2-4; D could derive from TRBD1 or TRBD2 (5 bases each). V was cut by 3 bases and J by 3 bases, with 11 bases left in between. The CDR3 has 15 residues. Germline V gene lookup returns CDR1 KGHDR and CDR2 SFDVKD. The CDR3 bases are TGTGCCACCAGTGATGGGGGAGAGGGCAAAAACATTCAGTACTTC. Its protein is CATSDGGEGKNIQYF.

V usage is TRBV6-2 or TRBV6-3 and J usage is TRBJ1-1, with TRBD1 as a possible D gene (5 bases). The CDR3 is made up of 16 amino acids. Germline loops: CDR1 MNHEY, CDR2 SVGEGT. Between the trimmed V and J ends, which lost 5 bases and 1 base, there was a span of 17 bases. The CDR3 loop reads CASSRGRAETNTEAFF. CDR3 nucleotides: TGTGCCAGCAGTAGGGGTAGAGCAGAGACGAACACTGAAGCTTTCTTT.

This sequence joins TRBV5-6 and TRBJ2-7; 7 positions match TRBD1. The V and J ends lost 5 bases and 4 bases, in that order; junction bases with no gene match: 9. The CDR3 contains 14 residues. Germline CDR1 and CDR2: SGHDT and YYEEEE. CDR3 region: CASRQRDSKYEQYF. CDR3 nucleotide sequence: TGTGCCAGCAGACAACGGGACAGTAAATACGAGCAGTACTTC.